The text below deals with one T cell receptor (beta chain). The data were taken from a study of blood T cell repertoires in COVID-19. Study information: Material from acute and convalescent COVID-19 was sourced from the United States, Italy and Spain. PBMCs, B-cell-depleted T cells, or T cells were the source of the cDNA or gDNA that made up the material.

As handled by the study authors: Reference gene primers were amplified, and this amplification served to estimate nucleated cell counts. Clones were read by immunoSEQ multiplex PCR, and TCRdb kept only the in-frame ones, dropping some. V and J calls and clone size are given by that table; D and trimming were obtained from the DNA. The sample contains fewer than 200,000 clones, roughly 87% of which appear only once. The junction had 2 bases not matched to a gene; V was cut back by 1 base and J by 6 bases. The germline gives CDR1 SEHNR, CDR2 FQNEAQ (reference sequence). The CDR3 sequence is 15 residues long.

The genes are TRBV7-9 and TRBJ2-1; TRBD2 aligns across 11 bases. What was sequenced was peripheral blood. This TCR was recovered from a woman aged 50 to 60 with acute or convalescent COVID-19. CDR3 residues: CASSLVLAGANEQFF. As DNA, the CDR3 is TGTGCCAGCAGCTTAGTACTAGCGGGAGCCAATGAGCAGTTCTTC.